Described below is a single TCR beta chain sequence and its context. The antigen it binds to is not known. Per-base qualities were not stored, and no clone one base away is much larger. Patients underwent resection in Japan or China between the mid-2010s and the late 2010s. Two lung cancer pathologists independently confirmed the histologic diagnosis of each case on H&E slides. DNA was isolated from FFPE tissue using the AllPrep DNA/RNA FFPE Kit. TCR beta CDR3 regions were sequenced from DNA using the immunoSEQ hsTCRbeta Kit. In the paper's pipeline: The ImmunoSEQ Analyzer was used to analyse the TCR sequencing data. T cell clonality was defined as 1 minus Pielou's evenness, as computed on productive rearrangements. To measure T cell diversity, the inverse Simpson index was applied to productive templates. T cell density was defined as TCR beta template counts normalized to usable DNA, with usable DNA estimated by amplification and sequencing of housekeeping genes. Two-sided Kruskal-Wallis tests were used to compare TCR metrics across histologic stages. The clones in this table, taken by TCRdb from immuneACCESS, are in-frame only. Not every clone is retained; where verified, under half of the shortfall comes from an unresolved V gene, and the cause of the rest is unknown. V, J and clone size reflect that table, while D and trimming were determined from the DNA. The sample table holds 4,500 to 5,500 clones, of which over 65% were seen once. The biggest ten clones account for approximately 8% of the sample.

Cut back by 8 bases and 0 bases, the V and J ends lie 8 bases apart. CDR1 and CDR2 were assigned from the germline V gene (reference sequence) as MNHNY and SVGAGI. Its CDR3 holds 13 amino acids, cysteine through phenylalanine. Only the CDR3 region is kept as DNA, spanning 39 bases read in frame from base 1. This entry is derived from a study of immune evolution from preneoplasia to lung adenocarcinoma (dated by TCRdb to the early 2020s). Turning to the overall study: The study used immune gene expression, TCR sequencing and multiplex immunofluorescence to profile the immune contexture of lung adenocarcinoma precursors and invasive adenocarcinoma. Resected precursor lesions (AAH, AIS, MIA) and invasive adenocarcinomas were each compared against paired morphologically normal lung tissue. The sample size was set by how many specimens were available, not by a prior power calculation. The immune data were integrated with whole exome sequencing and methylation data obtained from the same cohort of nodules. In total, the cohort included 45 to 65 patients with pulmonary nodules, all of whom underwent surgical resection. A total of over 50 patients contributed TCR sequencing data. According to the study, roughly 100 samples went through TCR sequencing. POLYSOLVER was used to infer class I HLA alleles from exome data, and LOHHLA was used to detect allele-specific HLA loss.

Summary of the overall study and its limitations: The highest top T cell clone frequencies were observed in normal lung, and a progressive decrease in top T cell clone frequencies appeared to occur from AAH through AIS, MIA and invasive adenocarcinoma. Normal lung showed the highest clonality, whereas later-stage lesions appeared to have higher T cell density and diversity but lower clonality. Because all patients were from Japan and China, applicability to Western populations was uncertain. Findings were based on association rather than direct causation; larger cohorts with long-term follow-up and longitudinal biopsies were deemed needed.

This TCR was recovered from a person in their sixties or seventies with lung adenocarcinoma. The material sequenced was FFPE adjacent normal lung tissue. The chain joins TRBV6-6 to TRBJ1-5; no confident D gene assignment can be made. The DNA sequence is TGTGCCAGCGGTGGGATTAGCAATCAGCCCCAGCATTTT. The encoded protein is CASGGISNQPQHF.